Listed here is a single TCR beta chain. Antigen: not known. TCRdb processed the RACE reads anew with MiXCR; each CDR3 protein has one entry. The sample has some 300,000 distinct CDR3 sequences, around 5.5% seen once. This CDR3 is built from 13 residues. Trimming shortened V by 0 bases and J by 4 bases, and 6 bases separated the two germline ends. Germline assignment: CDR1 SGDLS and CDR2 YYNGEE. The data belong to a study of human T cells and chemical hapten exposure. Study-wide results and caveats: With patch test score, the counts of PT1 expanded TCRs showed a positive correlation. No shift was seen in TCRs above 1 in 1000 frequency with DPC sensitization.

The time point is: pre-sensitization, week 0. Noted treatment: therapeutic diphenylcyclopropenone sensitization with weekly scalp DPC. Source: whole blood, taken in connection with sensitization to the hapten diphenylcyclopropenone (DPC). This receptor was identified in a woman younger than 30 with alopecia areata. Some clones in this sample may be carry-over from other donors' samples. The genes are TRBV9 and TRBJ2-3; D unresolved. The CDR3 reads CASSVAVPDTQYF. The CDR3 DNA reads as TGTGCCAGCAGCGTAGCCGTCCCAGATACGCAGTATTTT.